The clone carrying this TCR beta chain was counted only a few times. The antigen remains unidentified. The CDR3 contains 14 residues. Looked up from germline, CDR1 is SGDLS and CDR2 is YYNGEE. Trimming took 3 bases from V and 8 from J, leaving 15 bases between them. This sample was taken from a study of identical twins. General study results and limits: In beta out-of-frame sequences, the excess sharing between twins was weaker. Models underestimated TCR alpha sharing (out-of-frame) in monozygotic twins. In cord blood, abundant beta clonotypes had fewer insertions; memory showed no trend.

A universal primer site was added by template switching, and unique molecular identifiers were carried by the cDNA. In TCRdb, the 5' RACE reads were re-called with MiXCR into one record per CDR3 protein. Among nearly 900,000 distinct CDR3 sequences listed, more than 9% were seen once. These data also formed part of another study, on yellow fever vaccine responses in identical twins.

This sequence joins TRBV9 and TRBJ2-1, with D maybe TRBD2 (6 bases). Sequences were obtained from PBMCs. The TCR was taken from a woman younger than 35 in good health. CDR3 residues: CASSGRDPLDEQFF. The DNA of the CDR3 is TGTGCCAGCAGCGGGAGGGACCCGCTCGATGAGCAGTTCTTC.